Below are 28 T cell receptor beta chains sequenced from a single sample in a study of cytomegalovirus exposure and HLA in healthy donors. Sequencing used immunoSEQ multiplex PCR; TCRdb keeps in-frame clones, though not all of them. The table shows roughly 190,000 clones, with roughly 82% occurring only once. The specimen was PBMCs. The source of these receptors is a woman under 30 in good health and CMV-seronegative.

The chain recombines TRBV10-1 with TRBJ2-1, with 7 bases matching TRBD2. Germline lookup yields CDR1 WNHNN and CDR2 SYGVQD (reference sequence). Trimming cost V 4 bases and J 3 bases; bases outside gene matches: 12. The CDR3 spans 17 residues. In nucleotides, the CDR3 is TGCGCCAGCAGTGCCGACCCTAGCGGAGCTTTCTACAATGAGCAGTTCTTC. As protein: CASSADPSGAFYNEQFF.

This chain uses TRBV5-5 with TRBJ2-1; the D is unclear. Germline CDR1 reads SGHKS; CDR2 reads YYEKEE (reference sequence). The CDR3 consists of 15 residues. Trimming removed 5 bases from V and 14 bases from J, with 26 bases in between. The DNA of the CDR3 is TGTGCCAGCAGTTTTCCACCCCCAAGGAGCACCCGGGAGTTCTTC. It yields the protein CASSFPPPRSTREFF.

V is TRBV5-4 and J is TRBJ2-3, with 10 bases identical to TRBD2. V was pared by 4 bases and J by 2 bases, with 4 bases of the junction left unmatched. Germline V gene lookup returns CDR1 SGHNT and CDR2 YYREEE (reference sequence). The CDR3 is 15 residues long. In nucleotides, the CDR3 is TGTGCCAGCAGCGTTAGCGGGAGGCCCACAGATACGCAGTATTTT. It translates to CASSVSGRPTDTQYF.

This chain uses TRBV27 with TRBJ2-7, with 8 bases identical to TRBD1. Germline loops: CDR1 MNHEY, CDR2 SMNVEV (reference sequence). Trimming at V came to 3 bases and at J to 0 bases, leaving 10 bases not matched to a gene. This CDR3 is 17 amino acids long. CDR3 DNA: TGTGCCAGCAGTTTTAACAGGGGGATATCCAGCTCCTACGAGCAGTACTTC. This codes for CASSFNRGISSSYEQYF.

This chain uses TRBV7-6 with TRBJ2-2; 9 bases match TRBD2. There are 16 residues in the CDR3. Germline V gene sequence: CDR1 SGHVS, CDR2 FNYEAQ. The V gene end was trimmed by 0 bases and the J gene end by 6 bases; junction bases not matched to a gene: 5. The CDR3 region has the DNA TGTGCCAGCAGCTTAGCGGGACGACTAGCGGCCGGGGAGCTGTTTTTT. It yields the protein CASSLAGRLAAGELFF.

The chain uses TRBV19 and TRBJ2-7, with no clear D. This CDR3 is built from 11 residues. V lost 6 bases, J lost 7 bases, and 10 bases lay in between. The germline V gene encodes CDR1 LNHDA and CDR2 SQIVND (reference sequence). CDR3 coding DNA: TGTGCCAGTAGGGGCTACGGTGAGCAGTACTTC. Its translation is CASRGYGEQYF.

Only one count was recorded for this clone. The rearrangement joins TRBV2 to TRBJ2-7; 11 positions agree with TRBD1. Germline values: CDR1 SNHLY, CDR2 FYNNEI. V dropped 4 bases and J dropped 9; count of bases not matched to a gene: 11. The CDR3 loop spans 15 amino acids. This CDR3 is CASSAPGQGEFGQYF. As DNA, the CDR3 is TGTGCCAGCAGTGCCCCGGGACAGGGGGAGTTCGGGCAGTACTTC.

The rearrangement uses TRBV6-6 and TRBJ1-2; the match to TRBD1 covers 7 bases. The CDR3 extends over 13 amino acids. In germline, CDR1 is MNHNY, CDR2 SVGAGI (reference sequence). V lost 7 bases and J lost 9; bases outside the gene matches: 11. This CDR3 is CASIDSDRQRYTF. Here the CDR3 DNA reads TGTGCCAGCATCGATTCGGACAGGCAACGCTACACCTTC.

This chain connects TRBV19 to TRBJ1-6, with a weak D call TRBD1 (6 bases). Germline CDR1 reads LNHDA; CDR2 reads SQIVND (reference sequence). There are 16 residues in the CDR3. V was cut by 5 bases and J by 7 bases, with 18 bases left in between. CDR3 nucleotides: TGTGCCAGTAGTGGGTGGGGGCTCCGGGCGAATTCACCCCTCCACTTT. Protein: CASSGWGLRANSPLHF.

The chain combines TRBV25-1 with TRBJ2-7, with 7 bases lining up with TRBD2. Trimming at V came to 9 bases and at J to 3 bases, leaving 5 bases not matched to a gene. CDR3 length: 12 amino acids. Per the germline V gene, CDR1 is MGHDK and CDR2 is SYGVNS. The CDR3 loop reads CASSAGDYEQYF. The DNA of the CDR3 is TGTGCCAGTTCCGCGGGAGACTACGAGCAGTACTTC.

J is TRBJ1-1 and V is TRBV4-2; a weak D match, TRBD1 (6 bases). The CDR3 has 17 amino acids. Trimming shortened V by 0 bases and J by 3 bases, and 17 bases separated the two germline ends. The germline gives CDR1 LGHNA, CDR2 YNFKEQ. CDR3 in DNA: TGTGCCAGCAGCCAAGACAGCCAGGGGAATCGTCACACTGAAGCTTTCTTT. It codes for CASSQDSQGNRHTEAFF.

The chain recombines TRBV11-2 with TRBJ1-2; 11 bases line up with TRBD1. The germline V gene encodes CDR1 SGHAT and CDR2 FQNNGV. This CDR3 is built from 15 residues. J lost 5 bases, V lost 1 base, and 3 bases had no gene match. This CDR3 reads CASSLGTGGAYGYTF. CDR3 nucleotides: TGTGCCAGCAGCTTAGGGACAGGGGGCGCGTATGGCTACACCTTC.

The chain employs TRBV10-3 and TRBJ2-2, with 8 bases lining up with TRBD1. Germline V CDR1 and CDR2: ENHRY, SYGVKD. The J segment lost 6 bases and the V segment lost 4 bases, leaving 7 bases of the junction unmatched. The CDR3 covers 15 residues. The CDR3 region is CAISGQGAQAGELFF. CDR3 DNA sequence: TGTGCCATCAGTGGTCAGGGGGCGCAGGCCGGGGAGCTGTTTTTT.

CDR3 loop: CASSVEFGRGQGSGELFF. CDR3 nucleotide sequence: TGTGCCAGCAGCGTAGAGTTCGGAAGGGGACAGGGGAGCGGGGAGCTGTTTTTT. This chain links TRBV9 with TRBJ2-2; 10 bases match TRBD1. The V gene end was trimmed by 0 bases and the J gene end by 7 bases; junction bases not matched to a gene: 12. The germline CDR1 and CDR2 sequences are SGDLS and YYNGEE. The CDR3 has 18 residues.

The J gene is TRBJ2-3, the V gene TRBV21-1; the D call TRBD2 from the table was never checked on the DNA. TRBV21-1 is a pseudogene segment. The CDR3 is made up of 16 amino acids. The CDR3 is CASSKAPAASTDTQYF. The CDR3 DNA sequence: TGTGCCAGCAGCAAAGCGCCGGCGGCCAGCACAGATACGCAGTATTTT.

This sequence joins TRBV7-6 and TRBJ1-1; a weak D match, TRBD1 (5 bases). The germline gives CDR1 SGHVS, CDR2 FNYEAQ. The ends were cut back, 2 bases at V and 1 base at J, with 11 bases in the middle. The CDR3 is 15 residues long. In nucleotides, the CDR3 is TGTGCCAGCAGCTTATATCAGGGTAGGAACACTGAAGCTTTCTTT. Amino acid sequence: CASSLYQGRNTEAFF.

This chain uses TRBV25-1 with TRBJ1-6; the match to TRBD1 covers 10 bases. The CDR3 spans 15 residues. V was pared by 6 bases and J by 8 bases, with 7 bases of the junction left unmatched. Germline lookup yields CDR1 MGHDK and CDR2 SYGVNS. DNA of the CDR3: TGTGCCAGCAGGGAGGGGACAGGGGTTTATTCACCCCTCCACTTT. Its translation is CASREGTGVYSPLHF.

This chain connects TRBV18 to TRBJ2-7; a possible D gene is TRBD1 (5 bases). V was trimmed by 6 bases and J by 4 bases, leaving 13 bases between them. The CDR3 runs 13 residues. CDR1 and CDR2 (germline): KGHSH, LQKENI. The CDR3 protein is CASSFVGAYEQYF. CDR3 DNA sequence: TGTGCCAGCTCCTTTGTTGGGGCTTACGAGCAGTACTTC.

A single count supports this clone. The V call is TRBV6-5, the J call TRBJ1-2, with 8 bases fitting TRBD1. Germline V gene lookup returns CDR1 MNHEY and CDR2 SVGAGI. The CDR3 spans 15 residues. Trimming removed 3 bases from V and 1 base from J; junction bases left unmatched: 4. CDR3 nucleotide sequence: TGTGCCAGCAGTTATTTGGGACAGGATAACTATGGCTACACCTTC. It encodes CASSYLGQDNYGYTF.

In this sample, this clone turned up a few times. V and J are TRBV6-1 and TRBJ1-5, with D tentatively TRBD1 (5 bases). The CDR3 consists of 14 residues. Trimming shortened V by 6 bases and J by 5 bases, and 14 bases separated the two germline ends. Looked up from germline, CDR1 is MNHNS and CDR2 is SASEGT. CDR3 region: CASRNRRADQPQHF. The CDR3 bases are TGTGCCAGCAGAAACAGGAGGGCCGATCAGCCCCAGCATTTT.

In DNA form, the CDR3 reads TGCAGTGCTCCGAGGTACACTGAAGCTTTCTTT. This gives the protein CSAPRYTEAFF. J is TRBJ1-1 and V is TRBV20-1; no clear D. This CDR3 region has 11 residues. Trimming left V 5 bases short and J 3 bases short, with 7 bases between. Germline V CDR1 and CDR2: DFQATT, SNEGSKA (reference sequence).

V and J are TRBV19 and TRBJ2-7, with D possibly being TRBD1 (6 bases). The V end lost 4 bases, the J end lost 0 bases, and 19 bases lay between the germline ends. The germline V gene encodes CDR1 LNHDA and CDR2 SQIVND (reference sequence). The CDR3 runs 17 residues. CDR3 in amino acids: CASSNRDTPSGSYEQYF. Written as DNA, the CDR3 is TGTGCCAGTAGTAACCGGGACACCCCCAGTGGCTCCTACGAGCAGTACTTC.

The chain joins TRBV7-8 to TRBJ1-5, with 10 bases that match TRBD1. Germline assignment: CDR1 SGHVS and CDR2 FQNEAQ. This CDR3 region has 19 residues. The V segment lost 4 bases and the J segment 0 bases; nucleotides outside the gene matches: 12. CDR3 sequence reads: CASSSGTGAGFVSNQPQHF. CDR3 DNA sequence: TGTGCCAGCAGCTCCGGGACAGGGGCTGGGTTCGTTAGCAATCAGCCCCAGCATTTT.

The rearrangement links TRBV29-1 to TRBJ2-5, with TRBD1 matching over 7 bases. Unmatched junction bases numbered 20, after V lost 5 bases and J lost 5 bases. There are 17 residues in the CDR3. The germline CDR1 and CDR2 sequences are SQVTM and ANQGSEA. The CDR3 sequence is CSVRMSTGSTKRETQYF. The CDR3 DNA sequence: TGCAGCGTTAGAATGTCGACAGGGTCTACCAAAAGGGAGACCCAGTACTTC.

Only a few counts were recorded for this clone. V and J are TRBV4-1 and TRBJ1-5; D is unresolved. Germline V CDR1 and CDR2: MGHRA, YSYEKL. The CDR3 is 16 residues long. Trimming removed 2 bases from V and 2 bases from J, with 13 bases in between. The CDR3 protein is CASSQTRELGNQPQHF. As DNA, the CDR3 is TGCGCCAGCAGCCAAACTAGGGAATTGGGCAATCAGCCCCAGCATTTT.

The chain employs TRBV5-6 and TRBJ2-7; D is ambiguous. The CDR3 sequence is 13 residues long. The germline gives CDR1 SGHDT, CDR2 YYEEEE. V was trimmed by 3 bases and J by 0 bases, leaving 7 bases between them. CDR3 loop: CASSSVRSYEQYF. The CDR3 nucleotides read TGTGCCAGCAGCTCGGTTCGCTCCTACGAGCAGTACTTC.

The gene calls are TRBV6-6 and TRBJ1-5, with no clear D. Between the trimmed V and J ends, which lost 0 bases and 3 bases, there was a span of 6 bases. Germline V lookup: CDR1 MNHNY, CDR2 SVGAGI (reference sequence). CDR3 size: 14 residues. The CDR3, as DNA: TGTGCCAGCAGTTACTCAGGACTCAATCAGCCCCAGCATTTT. Translating it yields CASSYSGLNQPQHF.

The chain has TRBV10-1 and TRBJ1-2, with 7 bases aligning to TRBD1. Germline V gives CDR1 WNHNN, CDR2 SYGVQD (reference sequence). Trimming took 8 bases from V and 4 from J; bases not matched to a gene: 1. The CDR3 sequence is 11 residues long. The CDR3, as DNA: TGCGCCAGCGGGGACAGCTATGGCTACACCTTC. Translated, it gives CASGDSYGYTF.